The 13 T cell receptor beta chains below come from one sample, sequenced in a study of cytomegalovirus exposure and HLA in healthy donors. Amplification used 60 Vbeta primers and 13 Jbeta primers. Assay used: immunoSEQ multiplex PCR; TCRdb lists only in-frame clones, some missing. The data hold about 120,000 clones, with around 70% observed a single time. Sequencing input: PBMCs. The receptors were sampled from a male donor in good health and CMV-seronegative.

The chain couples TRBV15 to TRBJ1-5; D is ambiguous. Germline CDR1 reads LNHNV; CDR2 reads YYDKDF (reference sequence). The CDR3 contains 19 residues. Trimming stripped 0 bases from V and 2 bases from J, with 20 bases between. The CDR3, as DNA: TGTGCCACCAGCAGAGACCTTTCCACGGGAAGGAGCGGCAATCAGCCCCAGCATTTT. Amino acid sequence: CATSRDLSTGRSGNQPQHF.

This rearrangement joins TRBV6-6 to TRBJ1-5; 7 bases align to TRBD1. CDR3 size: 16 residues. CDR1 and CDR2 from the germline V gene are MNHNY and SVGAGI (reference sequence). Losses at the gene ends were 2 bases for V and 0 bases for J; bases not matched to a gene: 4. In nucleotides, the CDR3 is TGTGCCAGCAGTTACGGTGCAGGGGGTAGCAATCAGCCCCAGCATTTT. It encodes CASSYGAGGSNQPQHF.

As DNA, the CDR3 is TGTGCCAGAAGCTTGGTCCTAGGCAGGGGGCGCGTCGAGCAGTACTTC. It encodes CARSLVLGRGRVEQYF. The chain links TRBV5-3 to TRBJ2-7; 8 nucleotides agree with TRBD1. TRBV5-3 belongs to the ORF category, with a function that is uncertain. The CDR3 contains 16 residues. With 0 bases clipped from V and 6 bases from J, the junction kept 11 bases outside the gene matches.

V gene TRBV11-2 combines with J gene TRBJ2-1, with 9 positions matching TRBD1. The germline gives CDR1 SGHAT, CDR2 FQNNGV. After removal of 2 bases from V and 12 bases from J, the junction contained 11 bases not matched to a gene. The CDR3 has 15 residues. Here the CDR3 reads CASSLKGTGNIVQFF. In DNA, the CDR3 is TGTGCCAGCAGCTTAAAAGGGACAGGGAATATCGTGCAGTTCTTC.

CDR3 bases: TGTGCCACCAGCGGGGGGACGTTCAATGAGCAGTTCTTC. Its translation: CATSGGTFNEQFF. This sequence joins TRBV15 and TRBJ2-1; tentative D call: TRBD2 (6 bases). CDR1 and CDR2 from the germline V gene are LNHNV and YYDKDF (reference sequence). With 5 bases removed from V and 6 bases from J, the gap between germline ends came to 11 bases. CDR3 length equals 13 residues.

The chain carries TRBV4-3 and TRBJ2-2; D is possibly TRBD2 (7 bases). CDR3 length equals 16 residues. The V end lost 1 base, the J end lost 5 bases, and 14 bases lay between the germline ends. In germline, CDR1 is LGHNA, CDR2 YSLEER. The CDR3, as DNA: TGCGCCAGCAGCCAAGCGGGGGGCGGGAGTACCGGGGAGCTGTTTTTT. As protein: CASSQAGGGSTGELFF.

CDR3 in DNA: TGTGCCAGCAGTTTGGTAGGGGTTCAGCCCCAGCATTTT. As protein: CASSLVGVQPQHF. The J gene is TRBJ1-5, the V gene TRBV28; TRBD1 might be the D (5 bases). Germline CDR1 MDHEN, CDR2 SYDVKM. The CDR3 spans 13 residues. With 3 bases removed from V and 6 bases from J, the gap between germline ends came to 9 bases. Combining the CDR3 with reference TRBV28 and TRBJ1-5 gives the whole variable domain DVKVTQSSRYLVKRTGEKVFLECVQDMDHENMFWYRQDPGLGLRLIYFSYDVKMKEKGDIPEGYSVSREKKERFSLILESASTNQTSMYLCASSLVGVQPQHFGDGTRLSIL.

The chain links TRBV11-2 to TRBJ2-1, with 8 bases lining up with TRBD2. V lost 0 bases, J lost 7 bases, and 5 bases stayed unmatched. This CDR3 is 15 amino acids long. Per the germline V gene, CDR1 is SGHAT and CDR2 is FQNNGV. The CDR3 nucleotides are TGTGCCAGCAGCTTAGAAGCGGGCGGGGGGAATGAGCAGTTCTTC. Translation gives CASSLEAGGGNEQFF.

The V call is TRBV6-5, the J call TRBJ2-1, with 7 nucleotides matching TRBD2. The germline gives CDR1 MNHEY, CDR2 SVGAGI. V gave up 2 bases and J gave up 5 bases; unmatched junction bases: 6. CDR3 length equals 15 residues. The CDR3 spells CASSYQRGLNNEQFF. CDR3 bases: TGTGCCAGCAGTTACCAGCGGGGTTTAAACAATGAGCAGTTCTTC.

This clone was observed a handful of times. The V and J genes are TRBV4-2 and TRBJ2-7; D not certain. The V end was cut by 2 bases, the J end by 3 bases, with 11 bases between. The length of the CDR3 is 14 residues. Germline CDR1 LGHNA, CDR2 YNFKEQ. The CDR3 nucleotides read TGTGCCAGCAGCCAATTCTGGGCCAGCTACGAGCAGTACTTC. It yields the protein CASSQFWASYEQYF.

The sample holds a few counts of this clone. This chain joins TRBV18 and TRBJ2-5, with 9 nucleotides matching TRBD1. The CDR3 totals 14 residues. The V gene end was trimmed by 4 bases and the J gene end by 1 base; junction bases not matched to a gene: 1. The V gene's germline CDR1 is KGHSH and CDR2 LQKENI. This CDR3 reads CASSRDRVQETQYF. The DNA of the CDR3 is TGTGCCAGCTCACGGGACAGGGTCCAAGAGACCCAGTACTTC.

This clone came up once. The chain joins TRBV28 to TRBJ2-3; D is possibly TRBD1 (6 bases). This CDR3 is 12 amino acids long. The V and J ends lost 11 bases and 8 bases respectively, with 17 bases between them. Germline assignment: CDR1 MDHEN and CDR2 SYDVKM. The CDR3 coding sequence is TGTGCCTCGGGAAGACAGGCAGTTACGCAGTATTTT. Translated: CASGRQAVTQYF.

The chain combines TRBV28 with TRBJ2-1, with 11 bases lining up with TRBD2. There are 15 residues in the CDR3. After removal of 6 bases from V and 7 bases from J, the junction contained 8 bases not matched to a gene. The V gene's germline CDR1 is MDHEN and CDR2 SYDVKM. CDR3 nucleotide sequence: TGTGCCAGCAGCCCTGAGACTAGCGGGATAAATGAGCAGTTCTTC. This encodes CASSPETSGINEQFF.